The sequence of this TCR beta chain was determined in a study of cytomegalovirus exposure and HLA in healthy donors. On the study more broadly: From 150 million to 200 million T cells, an earlier analysis saw approximately 110 million unique TCR beta sequences. Study-level findings and limits: DRB1 showed the most TCR associations and HLA-C the fewest in a later analysis, as rates varied by HLA locus. The study carried out a later analysis of TCR beta sequences. It associated 16,951 of them with specific HLA alleles at a false discovery rate of 0.05.

Researchers ran the PCR with 60 Vbeta and 13 Jbeta primers. Per the original methods: Approximately 72 million unique TCR beta chains, roughly 11 million of them shared, were counted by a later analysis. Clones were read by immunoSEQ multiplex PCR, and TCRdb kept only the in-frame ones, dropping some. V, J and clone size reflect that table, while D and trimming were determined from the DNA. In the table there are 90,000 to 140,000 clones, 10% to 15% of which are singletons. This clone was picked up a small number of times. Its antigen remains unidentified. Losses at the gene ends were 6 bases for V and 9 bases for J; bases not matched to a gene: 6. The CDR3 contains 13 residues. CDR1 SGHVS and CDR2 FQNEAQ come from the germline V gene.

This TCR was recovered from a man aged 35 to 55 in good health and CMV-seropositive. The sequenced sample consisted of PBMCs. The chain has TRBV7-8 and TRBJ2-2, with 8 bases identical to TRBD1. Here the CDR3 reads CASSPGQGWELFF. The CDR3 DNA follows: TGTGCCAGCAGTCCCGGACAGGGCTGGGAGCTGTTTTTT.